These 18 T cell receptor beta chains were all obtained from the same sample, sequenced in a study of cytomegalovirus exposure and HLA in healthy donors (dated by TCRdb to 2016 to 2017). The receptor library was made with the immunoSEQ multiplex PCR assay. A mixture of 60 forward primers for TCR Vbeta segments and 13 reverse primers for TCR Jbeta segments was used in the multiplex PCR. TCRdb took over this immuneACCESS table, retaining in-frame rearrangements with V and J assigned. Such tables are incomplete; in checked studies, under half of the missing clones stem from an unresolved V gene, and the remainder is unexplained. Within this sample are under 200,000 clones, with roughly 80% of them counted one time only. The ten largest clones take up about 7.7% of the sample. The material sequenced was PBMCs. The receptor source for this set is a woman in her thirties or forties in good health and CMV-seropositive.

This rearrangement joins TRBV10-1 to TRBJ2-3; D is possibly TRBD2 (5 bases). V was cut by 4 bases and J by 4 bases, with 12 bases left in between. CDR1 is WNHNN, CDR2 SYGVQD, per germline (reference sequence). This CDR3 contains 14 residues. CDR3: CASSGGAVADTQYF. CDR3 in DNA: TGCGCCAGCAGTGGGGGAGCGGTAGCAGATACGCAGTATTTT.

The count of this clone is one. The CDR3 region is CASSLVVQGATGELFF. The CDR3, as DNA: TGCGCCAGCAGCTTGGTGGTACAGGGGGCCACCGGGGAGCTGTTTTTT. The gene calls are TRBV5-1 and TRBJ2-2, with TRBD1 matching 9 bases. The J segment lost 4 bases and the V segment lost 0 bases, leaving 4 bases of the junction unmatched. Germline CDR1 is SGHRS and CDR2 is YFSETQ. This CDR3 region has 16 residues. The complete variable domain, with remaining parts taken from reference TRBV5-1 and TRBJ2-2, reads KAGVTQTPRYLIKTRGQQVTLSCSPISGHRSVSWYQQTPGQGLQFLFEYFSETQRNKGNFPGRFSGRQFSNSRSEMNVSTLELGDSALYLCASSLVVQGATGELFFGEGSRLTVL.

The chain links TRBV4-3 to TRBJ2-7; 11 nucleotides line up with TRBD2. J lost 4 bases, V lost 0 bases, and 2 bases had no gene match. CDR1 is LGHNA, CDR2 YSLEER, per germline. The CDR3 runs 15 residues. For the CDR3, the DNA is TGCGCCAGCAGCCAAGATCTAGCGGGGGGTTACGAGCAGTACTTC. Translation gives CASSQDLAGGYEQYF.

A few counts support this clone. The chain joins TRBV7-2 to TRBJ2-5; D unclear. The germline V gene encodes CDR1 SGHTA and CDR2 FQGNSA. The CDR3 totals 14 residues. The V end was cut by 5 bases, the J end by 3 bases, with 13 bases between. The CDR3 loop reads CASSLASTKETQYF. In nucleotides, the CDR3 is TGTGCCAGCAGCCTCGCGAGTACCAAAGAGACCCAGTACTTC.

The chain is built from TRBV12-5 and TRBJ2-7; 12 bases line up with TRBD2. Germline-derived CDR1 and CDR2 are LGHNT and FRNRAP. The CDR3 runs to 16 residues. V shed 1 base, J shed 4 bases, and the junction held 5 bases outside the gene matches. The CDR3 DNA reads as TGTGCTAGTGGTTTGGAAAGGACTAGCGGGATTTACGAGCAGTACTTC. Its protein product is CASGLERTSGIYEQYF.

The V gene is TRBV7-2, the J gene TRBJ2-7; tentative D call: TRBD2 (6 bases). This CDR3 region has 15 residues. V dropped 1 base and J dropped 9 bases, with 19 bases sitting between them. CDR1 SGHTA and CDR2 FQGNSA come from the germline V gene. The CDR3 loop reads CASSLDSAGTTPQYF. DNA for the CDR3: TGTGCCAGCAGCTTAGATTCGGCGGGAACAACACCGCAGTACTTC. Full variable domain (outside the CDR3, taken from reference TRBV7-2 and TRBJ2-7): GAGVSQSPSNKVTEKGKDVELRCDPISGHTALYWYRQSLGQGLEFLIYFQGNSAPDKSGLPSDRFSAERTGGSVSTLTIQRTQQEDSAVYLCASSLDSAGTTPQYFGPGTRLTVT.

The chain employs TRBV5-1 and TRBJ1-1; D is possibly TRBD1 (6 bases). Trimming left V 4 bases short and J 4 bases short, with 23 bases between. Germline V gene data show CDR1 as SGHRS and CDR2 as YFSETQ. The CDR3 extends over 17 amino acids. The CDR3: CASSLGSFVGGGTEAFF. Written as DNA, the CDR3 is TGCGCCAGCAGCCTAGGAAGCTTTGTAGGGGGTGGCACTGAAGCTTTCTTT.

The chain recombines TRBV14 with TRBJ2-3; 15 bases are a match to TRBD2. V dropped 4 bases and J dropped 2; count of bases not matched to a gene: 4. Germline lookup yields CDR1 SGHDN and CDR2 FVKESK. The CDR3 has 17 amino acids. The CDR3 bases are TGTGCCAGCAGCCCTCGGACTAGCGGGAGGGTCACAGATACGCAGTATTTT. It specifies CASSPRTSGRVTDTQYF. Based on the CDR3 plus reference TRBV14 and TRBJ2-3, the full variable domain is EAGVTQFPSHSVIEKGQTVTLRCDPISGHDNLYWYRRVMGKEIKFLLHFVKESKQDESGMPNNRFLAERTGGTYSTLKVQPAELEDSGVYFCASSPRTSGRVTDTQYFGPGTRLTVL.

The chain uses TRBV4-3 and TRBJ2-2, with a weak D call TRBD1 (5 bases). Trimming stripped 1 base from V and 3 bases from J, with 12 bases between. Germline CDR1 is LGHNA and CDR2 is YSLEER. The CDR3 loop spans 16 amino acids. The CDR3, as DNA: TGCGCCAGCAGCCAAGTCCGGGTACAGGACACCGGGGAGCTGTTTTTT. Its protein is CASSQVRVQDTGELFF.

This clone was detected once. The chain links TRBV7-9 to TRBJ2-1; 10 bases are a match to TRBD2. Germline CDR1 and CDR2: SEHNR and FQNEAQ (reference sequence). With 5 bases clipped from V and 5 bases from J, the junction kept 3 bases outside the gene matches. The CDR3 is 14 amino acids. This chain's CDR3 is CASSLTSGDNEQFF. CDR3 bases: TGTGCCAGCAGCCTAACTAGCGGGGACAATGAGCAGTTCTTC. Together with reference TRBV7-9 and TRBJ2-1, the CDR3 gives the full variable domain: DTGVSQNPRHKITKRGQNVTFRCDPISEHNRLYWYRQTLGQGPEFLTYFQNEAQLEKSRLLSDRFSAERPKGSFSTLEIQRTEQGDSAMYLCASSLTSGDNEQFFGPGTRLTVL.

This chain's CDR3 is CASSLGTGGGYQPQHF. The CDR3 region has the DNA TGTGCCAGCAGCTTGGGGACAGGGGGCGGGTATCAGCCCCAGCATTTT. The chain couples TRBV7-2 to TRBJ1-5; 12 positions match TRBD1. The CDR3 runs 16 residues. The V gene's germline CDR1 is SGHTA and CDR2 FQGNSA. Trimming took 3 bases from V and 5 from J; bases not matched to a gene: 5.

This chain connects TRBV18 to TRBJ2-5; possible D gene TRBD2, 6 bases. Germline CDR1 reads KGHSH; CDR2 reads LQKENI. The CDR3 runs to 17 residues. The V end was cut by 3 bases, the J end by 1 base, with 18 bases between. This CDR3 reads CASSPFAGRGFQETQYF. The CDR3 region has the DNA TGTGCCAGCTCACCTTTCGCGGGGCGTGGATTCCAAGAGACCCAGTACTTC.

The rearrangement links TRBV7-4 to TRBJ2-1; 8 bases are a match to TRBD2. The germline CDR1 and CDR2 sequences are SGHVT and SQSDAQ. V lost 2 bases to trimming and J lost 10 bases; unmatched junction nucleotides: 13. CDR3 length equals 16 residues. The CDR3 sequence is CASSLRMVAGRVEQFF. As DNA, the CDR3 is TGTGCCAGCAGCTTAAGGATGGTAGCGGGGAGGGTAGAGCAGTTCTTC.

This clone was detected only a few times. J is TRBJ2-7 and V is TRBV27; 9 nucleotides agree with TRBD2. This CDR3 is 14 amino acids long. V lost 4 bases to trimming and J lost 4 bases; unmatched junction nucleotides: 5. CDR1 and CDR2 (germline): MNHEY, SMNVEV (reference sequence). CDR3 in amino acids: CASSWASGMYEQYF. In DNA form, the CDR3 reads TGTGCCAGCAGTTGGGCTAGCGGGATGTACGAGCAGTACTTC.

The V call is TRBV28, the J call TRBJ1-2; 7 bases align to TRBD1. CDR1 and CDR2 from the germline V gene are MDHEN and SYDVKM. The CDR3 runs 13 residues. Trimming removed 9 bases from V and 4 bases from J; junction bases left unmatched: 8. The CDR3 sequence is CARTRQGGYGYTF. The CDR3 nucleotides are TGTGCCAGAACTCGACAGGGAGGCTATGGCTACACCTTC.

The chain links TRBV7-8 to TRBJ2-7; TRBD2 aligns across 10 bases. The CDR3 consists of 16 residues. Germline assignment: CDR1 SGHVS and CDR2 FQNEAQ. V was clipped by 5 bases and J by 2 bases; unmatched bases: 9. The CDR3 nucleotides are TGTGCCAGCAGCCCCACCGGACTAGCGGCCACCTACGAGCAGTACTTC. This sequence encodes CASSPTGLAATYEQYF.

CDR3 residues: CASSESVNSYEQYF. The CDR3 DNA reads as TGTGCCAGCAGTGAGAGTGTAAACTCATACGAGCAGTACTTC. The chain has TRBV2 and TRBJ2-7; no firm D call. V lost 3 bases, J lost 4 bases, and 13 bases lay in between. From germline, CDR1 is SNHLY and CDR2 FYNNEI. The CDR3 has 14 residues.

The chain is built from TRBV10-1 and TRBJ2-5, with D possibly matching TRBD1 (5 bases). The CDR3 covers 20 residues. V dropped 10 bases and J dropped 0 bases, with 33 bases sitting between them. Germline V gene sequence: CDR1 WNHNN, CDR2 SYGVQD (reference sequence). The CDR3 loop is CATPNTSGTGPLQYQETQYF. CDR3 coding DNA: TGCGCCACACCGAACACCTCCGGAACAGGTCCCCTTCAGTACCAAGAGACCCAGTACTTC.